The rows below give T cell receptor beta chains drawn from one sample of a study of ipilimumab plus nivolumab after autologous stem cell transplantation. Repertoires were generated with immunoSEQ multiplex PCR, while TCRdb's copy carries only in-frame clones and drops some. This sample yields just over 40,000 clones, of which about 91% are seen a single time; 0.9% belongs to the top ten. The sequences come from PBMCs, collected in a trial of ipilimumab plus nivolumab as post-transplant consolidation. The receptors come from a male donor with multiple myeloma. Both conserved end residues are part of each CDR3. The D gene is left open where the match is weak. Clone size appears in some rows only: once, few, many, or a class for an expanded clone.

TRBV9	TRBJ2-5	TRBD2	-	TGTGCCAGCAGCGTATCTAGCGGGGGGAGAGAGACCCAGTACTTC	CASSVSSGGRETQYF
TRBV6-1	TRBJ1-5	-	-	TGTGCCAGCATTGGATGGCGCAATCAGCCCCAGCATTTT	CASIGWRNQPQHF
TRBV4-1	TRBJ2-5	-	-	TGCGCCAGCAGCCCCCGGACGGCTTGGGATAAGAGGACCCAGTACTTC	CASSPRTAWDKRTQYF
TRBV6-5	TRBJ2-1	TRBD2	-	TGTGCCACCTCACCCCGGGGGGGGTTAGGTAATGAGCAGTTCTTC	CATSPRGGLGNEQFF
TRBV2	TRBJ2-5	TRBD2	-	TGTGCCAGCAGTGAAGTCGCGGGAGGGACGACCCAGTACTTC	CASSEVAGGTTQYF
TRBV5-1	TRBJ2-6	-	-	TGCGCCAGCAGCTTTAGGACTAATCCCAACGTCCTGACTTTC	CASSFRTNPNVLTF
TRBV7-3	TRBJ2-2	TRBD2	-	TGTGCCAGCAGTTATAGGACTAGCGGGGGGACTTTCACCGGGGAGCTGTTTTTT	CASSYRTSGGTFTGELFF
TRBV7-7	TRBJ2-2	-	-	TGTGCCAGCAGCTTAGGCCCTAGAGCCGGGGAGCTGTTTTTT	CASSLGPRAGELFF
TRBV28	TRBJ1-1	-	-	TGTGCCAGCAGGACCACGGGGTTCGGCGCTTTCTTT	CASRTTGFGAFF
TRBV7-2	TRBJ2-3	TRBD2	once	TGTGCCAGCAGCTTAGATGCGGGGGGGCTTTATACGCAGTATTTT	CASSLDAGGLYTQYF
TRBV5-1	TRBJ2-3	-	-	TGCGCCAGCAGCTTGGCCGACACAGATACGCAGTATTTT	CASSLADTDTQYF
TRBV28	TRBJ2-7	-	-	TGTGCCAGCGGGTTGACGGGAGAGGGCTACGAGCAGTACTTC	CASGLTGEGYEQYF
TRBV11-2	TRBJ2-7	TRBD1	-	TGTGCCAGCAGCTACAGGGGCCCCACCTCCTACGAGCAGTACTTC	CASSYRGPTSYEQYF
TRBV14	TRBJ1-3	TRBD1	-	TGTGCCAGCAGCCATGACCGGGACAGGGGAAACACCATATATTTT	CASSHDRDRGNTIYF
TRBV27	TRBJ1-4	-	-	TGTGCCAGCAGTTTGGTCAGAGGTAATGAAAAACTGTTTTTT	CASSLVRGNEKLFF
TRBV28	TRBJ1-5	-	-	TGTGCCAGCAGCCTGACGGGCAATCAGCCCCAGCATTTT	CASSLTGNQPQHF
TRBV28	TRBJ2-7	TRBD1	once	TGTGCCAGCAGTAGCCCGGGACAGAATTCCTACGAGCAGTACTTC	CASSSPGQNSYEQYF
TRBV28	TRBJ1-2	TRBD1	-	TGTGCCAGCAGTCTATTACAGGGGGCGGACTATGGCTACACCTTC	CASSLLQGADYGYTF
TRBV6-5	TRBJ1-6	-	-	TGTGCCAGCAGTTCCGACACCCAGGGCTCACCCCTCCACTTT	CASSSDTQGSPLHF
TRBV6-6	TRBJ2-3	-	-	TGTGCCAGCGGGTCGAGCACAGATACGCAGTATTTT	CASGSSTDTQYF
TRBV5-4	TRBJ2-5	-	-	TGTGCCAGCAGTTTGACAGGTATACAAGAGACCCAGTACTTC	CASSLTGIQETQYF
TRBV7-9	TRBJ2-7	-	-	TGTGCCAGCAGCGCCTCTTTTACAGGTCTTCACGAGCAGTACTTC	CASSASFTGLHEQYF
TRBV7-2	TRBJ2-5	TRBD1	-	TGTGCCAGCAGCTCGGACAGGTACCAAGAGACCCAGTACTTC	CASSSDRYQETQYF
TRBV9	TRBJ2-7	TRBD2	-	TGTGCCAGCAGCGTGGGGCGGGAGGGCCTTCACGAGCAGTACTTC	CASSVGREGLHEQYF
TRBV27	TRBJ1-4	-	-	TGTGCCAGCAGTTCCCTGGGCCTGGGCCAGGCAAAACTGTTTTTT	CASSSLGLGQAKLFF
TRBV9	TRBJ2-2	-	-	TGTGCCAGCAGCGTAGTGGCGGACAGTGGGATCGGGGAGCTGTTTTTT	CASSVVADSGIGELFF
TRBV27	TRBJ1-2	-	-	TGTGCCAGCAGTTCTATGCCGGGACATAACTATGGCTACACCTTC	CASSSMPGHNYGYTF
TRBV6-5	TRBJ1-2	-	-	TGTGCCAGCAGTTCCGGGGTACAGAACTATGGCTACACCTTC	CASSSGVQNYGYTF
TRBV19	TRBJ2-1	-	-	TGTGCCAGTAGTTCCCGGGGTGAGCAGTTCTTC	CASSSRGEQFF
TRBV9	TRBJ2-3	TRBD2	-	TGTGCCAGCAGCGGACTAGCGGGGCCCCCAGATACGCAGTATTTT	CASSGLAGPPDTQYF
TRBV29-1	TRBJ2-1	TRBD2	-	TGCAGCGGGAGGGGCGGGAGAATGTATGAGCAGTTCTTC	CSGRGGRMYEQFF
TRBV9	TRBJ2-1	-	-	TGTGCCAGCAGCGTAGATCGGGTCCTGTTCTTC	CASSVDRVLFF
TRBV19	TRBJ1-2	-	-	TGTGCCAGTAACCCTTACACCGGGACGCTGAACTATGGCTACACCTTC	CASNPYTGTLNYGYTF
TRBV2	TRBJ2-3	TRBD2	-	TGTGCCAGCAGTGTCCCTAGCGGGCAACCCACAGATACGCAGTATTTT	CASSVPSGQPTDTQYF
TRBV6-4	TRBJ2-5	TRBD1	-	TGTGCCAGCAGTGACGGGACAGGGGGTGGGGAGACCCAGTACTTC	CASSDGTGGGETQYF
TRBV7-2	TRBJ2-1	-	-	TGTGCCAGCAGCTCCTATAGCGGCAGCTCCTACAATGAGCAGTTCTTC	CASSSYSGSSYNEQFF